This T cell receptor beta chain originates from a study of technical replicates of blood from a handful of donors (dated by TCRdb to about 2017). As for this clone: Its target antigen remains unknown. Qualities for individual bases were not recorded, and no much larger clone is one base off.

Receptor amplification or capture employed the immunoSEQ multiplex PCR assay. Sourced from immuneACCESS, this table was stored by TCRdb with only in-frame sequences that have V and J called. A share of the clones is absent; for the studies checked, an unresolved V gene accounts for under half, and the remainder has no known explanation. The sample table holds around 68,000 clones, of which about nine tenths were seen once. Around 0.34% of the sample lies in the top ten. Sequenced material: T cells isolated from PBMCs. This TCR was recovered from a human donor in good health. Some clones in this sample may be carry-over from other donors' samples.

The CDR3 protein: CASTRIGEGRTEAFF. The nucleotides read TGTGCCAGCACCCGAATCGGGGAAGGTCGCACTGAAGCTTTCTTT. This receptor chain uses TRBV28 and TRBJ1-1; the D gene cannot be resolved reliably. Measured from the cysteine to the phenylalanine, the CDR3 is 15 residues long. Only CDR3 DNA is held: 45 bases, read in frame from base 1. Between the V and J ends, shortened by 7 bases and 4 bases respectively, the junction contains 19 bases. Sequences MDHEN (CDR1) and SYDVKM (CDR2) are obtained from the germline V gene.